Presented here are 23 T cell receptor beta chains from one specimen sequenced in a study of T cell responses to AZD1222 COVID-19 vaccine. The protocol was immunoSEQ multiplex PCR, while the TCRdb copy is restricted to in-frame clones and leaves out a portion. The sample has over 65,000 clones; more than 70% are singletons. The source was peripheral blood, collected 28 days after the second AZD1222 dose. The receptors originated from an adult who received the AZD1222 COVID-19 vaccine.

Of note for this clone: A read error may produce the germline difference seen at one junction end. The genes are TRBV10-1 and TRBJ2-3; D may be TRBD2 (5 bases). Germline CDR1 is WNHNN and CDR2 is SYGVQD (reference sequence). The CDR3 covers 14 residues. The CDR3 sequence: CASCDEGGPDTQYF. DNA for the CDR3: TGCGCCAGCTGTGACGAGGGTGGGCCAGATACGCAGTATTTT.

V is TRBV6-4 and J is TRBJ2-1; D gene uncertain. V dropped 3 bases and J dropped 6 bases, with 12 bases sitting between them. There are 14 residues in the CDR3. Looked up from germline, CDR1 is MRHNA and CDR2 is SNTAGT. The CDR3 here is CASSEGGFGNEQFF. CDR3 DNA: TGTGCCAGCAGTGAGGGCGGTTTTGGCAATGAGCAGTTCTTC.

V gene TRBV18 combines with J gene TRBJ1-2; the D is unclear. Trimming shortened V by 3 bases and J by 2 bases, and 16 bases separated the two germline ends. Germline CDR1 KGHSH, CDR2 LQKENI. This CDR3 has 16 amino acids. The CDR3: CASSPTGNSLNYGYTF. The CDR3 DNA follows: TGTGCCAGCTCACCGACGGGGAACAGCTTAAACTATGGCTACACCTTC.

The CDR3 here is CASSLQGYEQYF. The CDR3 DNA is TGTGCCAGCAGCCTACAGGGCTACGAGCAGTACTTC. V and J are TRBV14 and TRBJ2-7; the D gene is possibly TRBD1 (6 bases). Germline CDR1 reads SGHDN; CDR2 reads FVKESK. The CDR3 loop spans 12 amino acids. Trimming took 4 bases from V and 3 from J, leaving 7 bases between them.

CDR3 amino acids: CASREGLSENYGYTF. CDR3 nucleotides: TGCGCCAGCAGAGAAGGACTTAGCGAAAACTATGGCTACACCTTC. This chain joins TRBV10-2 and TRBJ1-2; no clear D gene. V dropped 6 bases and J dropped 2 bases, with 16 bases sitting between them. CDR1 is WSHSY, CDR2 SAAADI, per germline. The CDR3 has 15 residues.

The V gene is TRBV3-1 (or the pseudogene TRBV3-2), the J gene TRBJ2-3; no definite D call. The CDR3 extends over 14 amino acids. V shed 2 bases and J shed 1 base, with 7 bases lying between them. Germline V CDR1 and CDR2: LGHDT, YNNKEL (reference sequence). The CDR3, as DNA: TGTGCCAGCAGCCAATTAACTCGCACAGATACGCAGTATTTT. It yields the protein CASSQLTRTDTQYF.

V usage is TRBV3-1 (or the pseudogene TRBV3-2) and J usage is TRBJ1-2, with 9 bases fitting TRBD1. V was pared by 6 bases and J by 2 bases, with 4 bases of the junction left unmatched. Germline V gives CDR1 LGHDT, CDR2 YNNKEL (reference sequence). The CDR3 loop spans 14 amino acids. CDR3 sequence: CASRRTGDNYGYTF. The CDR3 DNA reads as TGTGCCAGCAGACGGACAGGGGACAACTATGGCTACACCTTC.

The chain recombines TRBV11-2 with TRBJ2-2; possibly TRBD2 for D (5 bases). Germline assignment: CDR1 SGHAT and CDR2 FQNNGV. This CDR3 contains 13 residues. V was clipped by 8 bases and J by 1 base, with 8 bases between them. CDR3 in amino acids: CASQRGNTGELFF. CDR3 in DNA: TGTGCCAGCCAACGGGGGAACACCGGGGAGCTGTTTTTT.

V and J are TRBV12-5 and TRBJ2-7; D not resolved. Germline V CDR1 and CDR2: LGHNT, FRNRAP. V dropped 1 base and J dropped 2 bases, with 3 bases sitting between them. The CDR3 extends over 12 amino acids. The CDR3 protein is CASGLGPYEQYF. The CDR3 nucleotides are TGTGCTAGTGGTTTGGGTCCCTACGAGCAGTACTTC. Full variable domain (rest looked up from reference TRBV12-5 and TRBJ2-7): DARVTQTPRHKVTEMGQEVTMRCQPILGHNTVFWYRQTMMQGLELLAYFRNRAPLDDSGMPKDRFSAEMPDATLATLKIQPSEPRDSAVYFCASGLGPYEQYFGPGTRLTVT.

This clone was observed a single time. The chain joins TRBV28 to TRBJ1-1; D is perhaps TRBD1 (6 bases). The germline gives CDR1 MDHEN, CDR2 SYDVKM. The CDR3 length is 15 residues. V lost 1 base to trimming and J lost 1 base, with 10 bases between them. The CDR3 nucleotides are TGTGCCAGCAGTTTATTACTGGGACAGAACACTGAAGCTTTCTTT. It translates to CASSLLLGQNTEAFF.

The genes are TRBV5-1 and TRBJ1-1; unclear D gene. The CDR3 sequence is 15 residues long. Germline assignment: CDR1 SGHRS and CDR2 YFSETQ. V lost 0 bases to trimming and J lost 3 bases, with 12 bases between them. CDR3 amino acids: CASSLVGYGDTEAFF. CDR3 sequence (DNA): TGCGCCAGCAGCTTGGTGGGCTACGGGGACACTGAAGCTTTCTTT.

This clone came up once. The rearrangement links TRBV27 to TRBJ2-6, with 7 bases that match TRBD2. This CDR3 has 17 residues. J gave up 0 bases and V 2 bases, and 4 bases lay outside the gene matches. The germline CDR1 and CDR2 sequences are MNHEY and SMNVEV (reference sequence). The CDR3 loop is CASSLRQRGSGANVLTF. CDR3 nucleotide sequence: TGTGCCAGCAGTTTACGACAGCGGGGCTCTGGGGCCAACGTCCTGACTTTC.

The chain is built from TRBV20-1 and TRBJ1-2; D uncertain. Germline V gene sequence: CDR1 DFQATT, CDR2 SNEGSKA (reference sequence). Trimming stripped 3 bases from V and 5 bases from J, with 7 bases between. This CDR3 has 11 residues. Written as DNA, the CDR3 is TGCAGTGCTAGTGGGGATTATGGCTACACCTTC. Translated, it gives CSASGDYGYTF.

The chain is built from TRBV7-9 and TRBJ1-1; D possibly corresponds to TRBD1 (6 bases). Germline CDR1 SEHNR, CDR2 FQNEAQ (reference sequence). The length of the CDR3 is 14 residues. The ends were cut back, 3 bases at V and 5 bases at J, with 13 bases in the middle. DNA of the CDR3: TGTGCCAGCAGCTTCCGGACAGCTTCAACTGAAGCTTTCTTT. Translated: CASSFRTASTEAFF.

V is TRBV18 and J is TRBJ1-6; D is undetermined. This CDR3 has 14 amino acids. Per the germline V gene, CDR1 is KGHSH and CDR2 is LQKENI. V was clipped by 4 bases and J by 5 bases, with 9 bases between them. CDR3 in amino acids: CASSLTDNNSPLHF. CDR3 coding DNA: TGTGCCAGCTCACTAACAGACAATAATTCACCCCTCCACTTT.

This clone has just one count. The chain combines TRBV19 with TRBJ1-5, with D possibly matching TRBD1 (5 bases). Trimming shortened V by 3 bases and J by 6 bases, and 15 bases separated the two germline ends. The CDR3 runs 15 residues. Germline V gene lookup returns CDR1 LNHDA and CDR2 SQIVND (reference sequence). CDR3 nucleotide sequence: TGTGCCAGTAGTATCTGGGGGAGTACTGGTCAGCCCCAGCATTTT. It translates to CASSIWGSTGQPQHF.

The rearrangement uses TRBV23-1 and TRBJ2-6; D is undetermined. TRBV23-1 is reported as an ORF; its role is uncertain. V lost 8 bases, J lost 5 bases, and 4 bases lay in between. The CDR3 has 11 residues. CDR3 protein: CASRRANVLTF. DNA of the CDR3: TGCGCCAGCCGGAGGGCCAACGTCCTGACTTTC.

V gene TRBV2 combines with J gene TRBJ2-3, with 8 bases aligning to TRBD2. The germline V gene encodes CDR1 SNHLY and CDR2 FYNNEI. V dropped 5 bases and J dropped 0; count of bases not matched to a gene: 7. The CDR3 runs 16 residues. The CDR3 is CASSRLAGTSTDTQYF. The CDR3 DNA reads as TGTGCCAGCAGTCGGTTAGCGGGAACGAGCACAGATACGCAGTATTTT.

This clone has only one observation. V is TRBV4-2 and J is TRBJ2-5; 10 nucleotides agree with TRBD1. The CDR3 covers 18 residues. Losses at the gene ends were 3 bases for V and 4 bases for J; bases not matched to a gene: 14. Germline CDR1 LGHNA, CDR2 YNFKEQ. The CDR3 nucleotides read TGTGCCAGCAGCCAGAACAGACAGGGGGCGCGTTATGGAGAGACCCAGTACTTC. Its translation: CASSQNRQGARYGETQYF.

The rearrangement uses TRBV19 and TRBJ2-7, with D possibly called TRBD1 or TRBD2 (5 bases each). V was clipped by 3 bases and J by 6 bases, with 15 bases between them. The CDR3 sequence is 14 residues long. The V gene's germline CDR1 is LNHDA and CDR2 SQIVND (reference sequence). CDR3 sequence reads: CASSITRDGGEQYF. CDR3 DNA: TGTGCCAGTAGTATTACCAGGGACGGCGGCGAGCAGTACTTC.

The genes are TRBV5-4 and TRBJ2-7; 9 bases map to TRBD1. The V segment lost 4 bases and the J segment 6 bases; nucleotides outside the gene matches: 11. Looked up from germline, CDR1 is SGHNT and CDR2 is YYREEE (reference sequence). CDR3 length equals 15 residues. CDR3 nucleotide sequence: TGTGCCAGCAGCATCGGGACAGGGTTTGGCGGCGAGCAGTACTTC. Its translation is CASSIGTGFGGEQYF.

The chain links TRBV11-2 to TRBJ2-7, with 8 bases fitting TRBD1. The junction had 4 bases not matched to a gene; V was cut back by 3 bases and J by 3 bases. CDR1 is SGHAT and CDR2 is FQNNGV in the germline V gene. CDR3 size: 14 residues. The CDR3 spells CASSFLTGGYEQYF. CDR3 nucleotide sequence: TGTGCCAGCAGCTTCTTAACAGGGGGCTACGAGCAGTACTTC.

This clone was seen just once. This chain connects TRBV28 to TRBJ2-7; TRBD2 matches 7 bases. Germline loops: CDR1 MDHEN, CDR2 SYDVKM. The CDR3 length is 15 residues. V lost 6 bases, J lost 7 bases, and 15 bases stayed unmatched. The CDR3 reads CASRFSSGAKTEQYF. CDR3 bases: TGTGCCAGCAGATTCTCTAGCGGAGCCAAAACTGAGCAGTACTTC.